The 30 T cell receptor beta chains below come from one sample, sequenced in a study of response to subunit inactivated influenza vaccine. TCRdb redid the calling of the RT-PCR reads with MiXCR, one entry per CDR3 protein. The repertoire holds about 800,000 distinct CDR3 sequences, around 20% seen once, with 9.5% to 13% in the top ten. Sequenced material: PBMCs from blood, taken around 5 days after vaccination. These receptors were taken from a man aged 45-60 years who received an inactivated influenza vaccine.

The sample holds a few counts of this clonotype. This chain links TRBV29-1 with TRBJ2-5; D not resolved. The germline V gene encodes CDR1 SQVTM and CDR2 ANQGSEA. This CDR3 is built from 13 residues. Trimming took off 4 bases at V and 2 bases at J, with 11 bases between the two ends. The CDR3: CSVVYPVQETQYF. In nucleotides, the CDR3 is TGCAGCGTTGTATACCCGGTTCAAGAGACCCAGTACTTC.

This rearrangement joins TRBV5-5 to TRBJ2-5; D is unclear. The CDR3 is 14 amino acids. Germline-derived CDR1 and CDR2 are SGHKS and YYEKEE (reference sequence). The V and J ends lost 0 bases and 0 bases respectively, with 6 bases between them. Here the CDR3 reads CASSLVSDQETQYF. CDR3 DNA sequence: TGTGCCAGCAGCTTGGTGTCGGACCAAGAGACCCAGTACTTC. Based on the CDR3 plus reference TRBV5-5 and TRBJ2-5, the full variable domain is DAGVTQSPTHLIKTRGQQVTLRCSPISGHKSVSWYQQVLGQGPQFIFQYYEKEERGRGNFPDRFSARQFPNYSSELNVNALLLGDSALYLCASSLVSDQETQYFGPGTRLLVL.

J is TRBJ2-1 and V is TRBV3-1; the D gene is possibly TRBD1 (5 bases). Trimming took off 8 bases at V and 4 bases at J, with 18 bases between the two ends. Germline CDR1 LGHDT, CDR2 YNNKEL (reference sequence). There are 15 residues in the CDR3. DNA of the CDR3: TGTGCCAGCTGCCGGAAGGGGATGGGGTACAATGAGCAGTTCTTC. Translated: CASCRKGMGYNEQFF.

The V call is TRBV9, the J call TRBJ2-2; 9 positions match TRBD1. CDR1 is SGDLS, CDR2 YYNGEE, per germline. The trim removed 3 bases at V and 4 bases at J, leaving 4 bases unmatched. The CDR3 is 15 amino acids. CDR3 bases: TGTGCCAGCAGCGAGACAGGGGGGACCACCGGGGAGCTGTTTTTT. Protein: CASSETGGTTGELFF.

This clonotype was found a few times. The chain links TRBV5-1 to TRBJ2-7, with TRBD2 identical over 15 bases. V shed 4 bases and J 5 bases; nucleotides not matched to a gene: 4. The CDR3 runs 15 residues. In germline, CDR1 is SGHRS, CDR2 YFSETQ. CDR3 loop: CASSGGLAGGNEQYF. The CDR3 region has the DNA TGCGCCAGCAGCGGCGGACTAGCGGGAGGGAACGAGCAGTACTTC.

This chain's CDR3 is CASSYSVSREQETQYF. CDR3 sequence (DNA): TGTGCCAGCAGTTACTCGGTTAGCAGGGAACAAGAGACCCAGTACTTC. This rearrangement joins TRBV6-5 to TRBJ2-5; maybe TRBD1 (5 bases). CDR1 and CDR2 from the germline V gene are MNHEY and SVGAGI. V shed 0 bases and J shed 2 bases, with 13 bases lying between them. This CDR3 region has 16 residues.

The chain's CDR3 is CASSTVGMRGYEQYF. The CDR3 DNA is TGTGCCAGCAGTACTGTGGGGATGAGAGGCTACGAGCAGTACTTC. V is TRBV6-2 or TRBV6-3 and J is TRBJ2-7; D remains unclear. The CDR3 has 15 residues. Germline V gene sequence: CDR1 MNHEY, CDR2 SVGEGT. V lost 5 bases, J lost 3 bases, and 17 bases lay in between.

J is TRBJ2-1 and V is TRBV20-1, with 11 bases fitting TRBD2. Germline values: CDR1 DFQATT, CDR2 SNEGSKA (reference sequence). This CDR3 has 15 residues. V was pared by 5 bases and J by 5 bases, with 8 bases of the junction left unmatched. CDR3 protein: CSAGQLAGVHNEQFF. CDR3 nucleotides: TGCAGTGCTGGGCAACTAGCGGGGGTTCACAATGAGCAGTTCTTC.

A few counts support this clonotype. The V call is TRBV7-3, the J call TRBJ2-2; no firm D call. The CDR3 is 14 amino acids. Germline-derived CDR1 and CDR2 are SGHTA and FQGTGA. Trimming pared 3 bases from V and 0 bases from J, leaving 5 bases between. The CDR3 reads CASSFFPNTGELFF. CDR3 bases: TGTGCCAGCAGCTTTTTCCCGAACACCGGGGAGCTGTTTTTT. The variable domain in full, completed from reference TRBV7-3 and TRBJ2-2, reads GAGVSQTPSNKVTEKGKYVELRCDPISGHTALYWYRQSLGQGPEFLIYFQGTGAADDSGLPNDRFFAVRPEGSVSTLKIQRTERGDSAVYLCASSFFPNTGELFFGEGSRLTVL.

This chain uses TRBV5-1 with TRBJ1-1; D is possibly TRBD1 (5 bases). Trimming took off 5 bases at V and 7 bases at J, with 15 bases between the two ends. The CDR3 runs 13 residues. Germline V gene sequence: CDR1 SGHRS, CDR2 YFSETQ. This CDR3 is CASSPDPDSEAFF. For the CDR3, the DNA is TGCGCCAGCAGTCCGGATCCCGACAGTGAAGCTTTCTTT.

The chain is built from TRBV4-3 and TRBJ2-2; 9 bases are a match to TRBD1. Trimming removed 4 bases from V and 2 bases from J; junction bases left unmatched: 5. From germline, CDR1 is LGHNA and CDR2 YSLEER. This CDR3 has 16 amino acids. The CDR3 DNA reads as TGCGCCAGCAGCCGAGAGACAGGGGGTAACACCGGGGAGCTGTTTTTT. Protein product: CASSRETGGNTGELFF.

This clonotype was observed many times. The chain carries TRBV7-2 and TRBJ2-2, with a tentative D call TRBD2 (6 bases). The V gene lost 7 bases and the J gene lost 5 bases, with 14 bases spanning the gap. Germline CDR1 is SGHTA and CDR2 is FQGNSA. The length of the CDR3 is 14 residues. Here the CDR3 DNA reads TGTGCCAGCACCTCCTTTGGGGGGACCGGGGAGCTGTTTTTT. Amino acids: CASTSFGGTGELFF. The whole variable domain, filled in from reference TRBV7-2 and TRBJ2-2, reads GAGVSQSPSNKVTEKGKDVELRCDPISGHTALYWYRQSLGQGLEFLIYFQGNSAPDKSGLPSDRFSAERTGGSVSTLTIQRTQQEDSAVYLCASTSFGGTGELFFGEGSRLTVL.

The J gene is TRBJ2-5, the V gene TRBV6-5, with TRBD2 as a possible D gene (6 bases). From germline, CDR1 is MNHEY and CDR2 SVGAGI. CDR3 size: 14 residues. The V and J ends lost 2 bases and 2 bases respectively, with 9 bases between them. DNA for the CDR3: TGTGCCAGCAGTTACGGAGGGATGCAAGAGACCCAGTACTTC. Translated: CASSYGGMQETQYF.

This chain links TRBV20-1 with TRBJ2-4; D remains unclear. Trimming pared 2 bases from V and 5 bases from J, leaving 7 bases between. Germline-derived CDR1 and CDR2 are DFQATT and SNEGSKA (reference sequence). The CDR3 is made up of 12 amino acids. CDR3 nucleotides: TGCAGTGCTAGACCCGCTCAAAACATTCAGTACTTC. Protein product: CSARPAQNIQYF.

This clonotype was seen more than once but under ten times. The CDR3 coding sequence is TGTGCCAGCAGCCAAGAGTCAGGTCTCCTCGGAACCGGGGAGCTGTTTTTT. It codes for CASSQESGLLGTGELFF. The chain links TRBV3-1 to TRBJ2-2, with D hard to call. The CDR3 loop spans 17 amino acids. Between the trimmed V and J ends, which lost 0 bases and 5 bases, there was a span of 16 bases. The V gene's germline CDR1 is LGHDT and CDR2 YNNKEL (reference sequence). Full variable domain (rest looked up from reference TRBV3-1 and TRBJ2-2): DTAVSQTPKYLVTQMGNDKSIKCEQNLGHDTMYWYKQDSKKFLKIMFSYNNKELIINETVPNRFSPKSPDKAHLNLHINSLELGDSAVYFCASSQESGLLGTGELFFGEGSRLTVL.

The chain uses TRBV10-3 and TRBJ2-2; possibly TRBD2 for D (5 bases). This CDR3 has 14 residues. Germline V gene data show CDR1 as ENHRY and CDR2 as SYGVKD. V was clipped by 4 bases and J by 6 bases, with 12 bases between them. The CDR3: CAISVRALSGELFF. In DNA form, the CDR3 reads TGTGCCATCAGTGTGCGGGCGTTGTCCGGGGAGCTGTTTTTT.

The chain carries TRBV7-2 and TRBJ1-5; D unresolved. CDR3 size: 14 residues. V was cut by 5 bases and J by 6 bases, with 14 bases left in between. From germline, CDR1 is SGHTA and CDR2 FQGNSA. This CDR3 is CASSPFSEVQPQHF. The CDR3 nucleotides are TGTGCCAGCAGCCCATTCTCCGAGGTTCAGCCCCAGCATTTT.

A few counts support this clonotype. V usage is TRBV27 and J usage is TRBJ2-7; 9 bases match TRBD1. Germline-derived CDR1 and CDR2 are MNHEY and SMNVEV (reference sequence). CDR3 size: 16 residues. V was clipped by 5 bases and J by 5 bases; unmatched bases: 13. The CDR3 DNA sequence: TGTGCCAGCAGTCCCTTCACCGGGACAGGGTGGAACGAGCAGTACTTC. It specifies CASSPFTGTGWNEQYF.

This clonotype was picked up a small number of times. The V gene is TRBV6-1, the J gene TRBJ1-4; D ambiguous. V lost 6 bases to trimming and J lost 0 bases, with 11 bases between them. CDR3 length: 15 residues. Germline lookup yields CDR1 MNHNS and CDR2 SASEGT. For the CDR3, the DNA is TGTGCCAGCAGCCAGCCGTATGCAACTAATGAAAAACTGTTTTTT. This encodes CASSQPYATNEKLFF.

The chain employs TRBV9 and TRBJ2-3; 11 nucleotides align to TRBD2. CDR3 length: 16 residues. J was trimmed by 1 base and V by 3 bases; bases with no gene match: 4. CDR1 is SGDLS and CDR2 is YYNGEE in the germline V gene. CDR3 nucleotide sequence: TGTGCCAGCAGCGCCCAACTAGCGGGGGGCACAGATACGCAGTATTTT. Its protein is CASSAQLAGGTDTQYF.

This clonotype has only a few counts. The chain links TRBV4-2 to TRBJ2-3; 8 nucleotides agree with TRBD2. This CDR3 has 16 residues. Germline lookup yields CDR1 LGHNA and CDR2 YNFKEQ. J was trimmed by 0 bases and V by 1 base; bases with no gene match: 3. CDR3 in DNA: TGTGCCAGCAGCCAAGCGGGAGGGCCCAGCACAGATACGCAGTATTTT. Amino acid sequence: CASSQAGGPSTDTQYF.

The chain has TRBV3-1 and TRBJ2-2, with D uncertain. Trimming cost V 0 bases and J 2 bases, with 10 bases left between them. Germline V gene lookup returns CDR1 LGHDT and CDR2 YNNKEL (reference sequence). This CDR3 region has 16 residues. The CDR3, as DNA: TGTGCCAGCAGCCAAGATCGTAGTCAAAACACCGGGGAGCTGTTTTTT. Its protein product is CASSQDRSQNTGELFF.

The rearrangement joins TRBV7-2 to TRBJ2-1; 9 nucleotides line up with TRBD2. Germline trimming cut 0 bases from V and 3 bases from J; bases unmatched to any gene: 3. Germline V gives CDR1 SGHTA, CDR2 FQGNSA. This CDR3 region has 16 residues. The CDR3 sequence: CASSLASGGIYNEQFF. In DNA, the CDR3 is TGTGCCAGCAGCTTAGCCAGCGGGGGGATCTACAATGAGCAGTTCTTC.

The chain couples TRBV12-3 or TRBV12-4 to TRBJ2-4, with 8 bases lining up with TRBD1. This CDR3 has 14 residues. With V trimmed by 5 bases and J by 7 bases, 7 bases remained unmatched. CDR3 loop: CASSGQGFGNIQYF. As DNA, the CDR3 is TGTGCCAGCAGTGGACAGGGTTTTGGGAACATTCAGTACTTC.

The genes are TRBV4-1 and TRBJ1-1; no firm D call. Deletions cut 1 base from V and 3 bases from J, with 15 bases between. The CDR3 covers 16 residues. Germline CDR1 and CDR2: MGHRA and YSYEKL. The CDR3 coding sequence is TGCGCCAGCAGCCAAGGTTTTTCCTCGCGGGACACTGAAGCTTTCTTT. Its translation is CASSQGFSSRDTEAFF.

This clonotype was counted ten times or more. The chain combines TRBV20-1 with TRBJ2-1, with 10 bases identical to TRBD2. V lost 4 bases and J lost 10; bases outside the gene matches: 7. There are 13 residues in the CDR3. The V gene's germline CDR1 is DFQATT and CDR2 SNEGSKA (reference sequence). The CDR3 coding sequence is TGCAGTGCTACTCTTAATAGCGGGGGGGAGCAGTTCTTC. Encoded protein: CSATLNSGGEQFF.

This clonotype came up many times. This sequence joins TRBV12-3 or TRBV12-4 and TRBJ1-5; no clear D gene. The CDR3 extends over 11 amino acids. The ends were cut back, 3 bases at V and 4 bases at J, with 1 base in the middle. The CDR3 loop reads CASSFNQPQHF. The CDR3 DNA reads as TGTGCCAGCAGTTTTAATCAGCCCCAGCATTTT.

The chain joins TRBV5-1 to TRBJ2-2, with D unclear. Trimming cost V 3 bases and J 7 bases, with 13 bases left between them. This CDR3 contains 14 residues. Germline loops: CDR1 SGHRS, CDR2 YFSETQ. The CDR3 loop reads CASSSPGLVGELFF. The CDR3 DNA sequence: TGCGCCAGCAGCTCCCCGGGTCTGGTCGGGGAGCTGTTTTTT.

The chain joins TRBV6-1 to TRBJ1-2; D ambiguous. The CDR3 is 14 amino acids. V was clipped by 7 bases and J by 5 bases, with 17 bases between them. From germline, CDR1 is MNHNS and CDR2 SASEGT. CDR3 region: CASTYEVSAYGYTF. The CDR3 nucleotides read TGTGCCAGCACCTATGAAGTTTCAGCTTATGGCTACACCTTC.

This clonotype has at least ten counts. CDR3 sequence reads: CAISERGTGELFF. For the CDR3, the DNA is TGTGCCATCAGTGAACGCGGAACCGGGGAGCTGTTTTTT. The chain couples TRBV10-3 to TRBJ2-2; unclear D gene. The CDR3 length is 13 residues. The V end lost 3 bases, the J end lost 5 bases, and 7 bases lay between the germline ends. CDR1 ENHRY and CDR2 SYGVKD come from the germline V gene.